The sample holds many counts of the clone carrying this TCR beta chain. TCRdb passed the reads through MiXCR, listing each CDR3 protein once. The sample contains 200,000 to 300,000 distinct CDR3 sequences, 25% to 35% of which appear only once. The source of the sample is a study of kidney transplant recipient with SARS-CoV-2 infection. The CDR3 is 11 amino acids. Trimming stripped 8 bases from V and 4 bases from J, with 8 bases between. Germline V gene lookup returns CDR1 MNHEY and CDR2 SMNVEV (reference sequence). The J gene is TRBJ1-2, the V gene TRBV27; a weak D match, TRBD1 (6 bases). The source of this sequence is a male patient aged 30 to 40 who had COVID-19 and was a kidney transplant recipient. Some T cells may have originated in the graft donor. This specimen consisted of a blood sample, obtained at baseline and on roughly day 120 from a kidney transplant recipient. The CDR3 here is CASRDTYGYTF. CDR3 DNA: TGTGCCAGCCGGGACACCTATGGCTACACCTTC.